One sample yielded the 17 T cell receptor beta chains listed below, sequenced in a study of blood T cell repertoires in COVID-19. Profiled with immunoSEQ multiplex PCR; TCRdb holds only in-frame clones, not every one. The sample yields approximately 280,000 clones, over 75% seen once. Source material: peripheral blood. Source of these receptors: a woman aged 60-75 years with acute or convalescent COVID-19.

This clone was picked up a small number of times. The CDR3 nucleotides read TGTGCCAGCAGTCCGGAATGGGCGAGGCCCCAGCATTTT. Its translation: CASSPEWARPQHF. The chain employs TRBV6-5 and TRBJ1-5, with D unclear. From germline, CDR1 is MNHEY and CDR2 SVGAGI. CDR3 length equals 13 residues. V gave up 5 bases and J gave up 9 bases, with 14 bases separating them.

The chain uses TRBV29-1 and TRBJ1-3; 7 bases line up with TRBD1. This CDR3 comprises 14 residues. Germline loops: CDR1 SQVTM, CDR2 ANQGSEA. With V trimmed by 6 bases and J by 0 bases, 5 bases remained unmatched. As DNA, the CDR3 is TGCAGCGTCCTGACAGGGAGCTCTGGAAACACCATATATTTT. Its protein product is CSVLTGSSGNTIYF. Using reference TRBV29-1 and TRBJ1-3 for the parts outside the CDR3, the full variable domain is SAVISQKPSRDICQRGTSLTIQCQVDSQVTMMFWYRQQPGQSLTLIATANQGSEATYESGFVIDKFPISRPNLTFSTLTVSNMSPEDSSIYLCSVLTGSSGNTIYFGEGSWLTVV.

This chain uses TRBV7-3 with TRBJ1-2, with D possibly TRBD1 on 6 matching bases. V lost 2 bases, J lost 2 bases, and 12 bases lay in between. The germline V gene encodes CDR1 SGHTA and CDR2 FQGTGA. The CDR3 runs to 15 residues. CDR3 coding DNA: TGTGCCAGCAGCTTAGACGGGACACAAAACTATGGCTACACCTTC. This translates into CASSLDGTQNYGYTF.

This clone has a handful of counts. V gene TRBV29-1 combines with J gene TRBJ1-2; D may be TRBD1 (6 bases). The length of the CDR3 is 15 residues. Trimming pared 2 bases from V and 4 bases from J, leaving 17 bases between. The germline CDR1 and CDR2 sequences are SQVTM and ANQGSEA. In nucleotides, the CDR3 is TGCAGCGTTGAATGGGGGGGGCAGACAGCCTATGGCTACACCTTC. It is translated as CSVEWGGQTAYGYTF.

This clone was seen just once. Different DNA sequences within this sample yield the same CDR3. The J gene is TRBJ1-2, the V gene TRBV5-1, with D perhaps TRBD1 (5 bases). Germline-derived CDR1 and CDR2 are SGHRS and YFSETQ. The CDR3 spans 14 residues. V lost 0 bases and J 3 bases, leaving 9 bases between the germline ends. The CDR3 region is CASSLGQGDYGYTF. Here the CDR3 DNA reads TGCGCCAGCAGCTTGGGGCAGGGTGACTATGGCTACACCTTC.

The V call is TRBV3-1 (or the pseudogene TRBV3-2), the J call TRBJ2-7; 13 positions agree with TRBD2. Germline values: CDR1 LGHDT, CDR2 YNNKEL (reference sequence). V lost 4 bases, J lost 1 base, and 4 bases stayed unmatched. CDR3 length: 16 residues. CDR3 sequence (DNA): TGTGCCAGCAGCCGCGGGACTAGCGGGACTTCCTACGAGCAGTACTTC. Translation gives CASSRGTSGTSYEQYF.

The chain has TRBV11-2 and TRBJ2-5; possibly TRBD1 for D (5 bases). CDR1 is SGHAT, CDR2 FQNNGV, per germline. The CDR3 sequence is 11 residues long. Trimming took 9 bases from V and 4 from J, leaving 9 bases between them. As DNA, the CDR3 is TGTGCCAGTCAGGGTACAGAGACCCAGTACTTC. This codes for CASQGTETQYF.

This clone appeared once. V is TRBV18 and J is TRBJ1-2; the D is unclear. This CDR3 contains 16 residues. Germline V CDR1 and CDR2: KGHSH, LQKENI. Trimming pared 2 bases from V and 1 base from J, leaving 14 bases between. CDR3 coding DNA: TGTGCCAGCTCACCATTTCCCGCACAGATTAACTATGGCTACACCTTC. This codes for CASSPFPAQINYGYTF. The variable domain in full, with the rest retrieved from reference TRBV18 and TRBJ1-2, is NAGVMQNPRHLVRRRGQEARLRCSPMKGHSHVYWYRQLPEEGLKFMVYLQKENIIDESGMPKERFSAEFPKEGPSILRIQQVVRGDSAAYFCASSPFPAQINYGYTFGSGTRLTVV.

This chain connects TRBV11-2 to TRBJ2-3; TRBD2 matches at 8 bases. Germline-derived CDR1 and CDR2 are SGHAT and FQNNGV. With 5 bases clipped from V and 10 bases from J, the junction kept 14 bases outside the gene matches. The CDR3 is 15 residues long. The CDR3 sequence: CASSLGSGGPIPQYF. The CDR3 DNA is TGTGCCAGCAGCCTAGGGTCGGGAGGGCCGATCCCGCAGTATTTT.

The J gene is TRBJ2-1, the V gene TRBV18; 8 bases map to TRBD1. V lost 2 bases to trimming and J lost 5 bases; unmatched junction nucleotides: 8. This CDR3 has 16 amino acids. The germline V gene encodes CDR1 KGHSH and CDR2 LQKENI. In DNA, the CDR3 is TGTGCCAGCTCACCAAAGAACACAGGGGGTGACAATGAGCAGTTCTTC. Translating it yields CASSPKNTGGDNEQFF.

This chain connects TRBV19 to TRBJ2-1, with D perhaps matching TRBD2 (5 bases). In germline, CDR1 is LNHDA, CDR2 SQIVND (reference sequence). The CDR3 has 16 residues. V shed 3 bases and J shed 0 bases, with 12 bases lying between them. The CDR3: CASSMGAESSYNEQFF. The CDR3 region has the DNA TGTGCCAGTAGTATGGGAGCAGAGAGCTCCTACAATGAGCAGTTCTTC.

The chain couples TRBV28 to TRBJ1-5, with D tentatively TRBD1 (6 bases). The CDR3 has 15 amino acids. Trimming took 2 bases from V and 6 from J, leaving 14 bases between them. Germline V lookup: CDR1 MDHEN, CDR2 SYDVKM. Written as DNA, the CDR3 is TGTGCCAGCAGTTTACGACAGGAGACAGGTCAGCCCCAGCATTTT. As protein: CASSLRQETGQPQHF.

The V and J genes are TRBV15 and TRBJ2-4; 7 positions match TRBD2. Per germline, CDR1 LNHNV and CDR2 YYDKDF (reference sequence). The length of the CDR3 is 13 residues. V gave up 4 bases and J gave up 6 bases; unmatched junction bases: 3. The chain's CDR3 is CATSIRGVNIQYF. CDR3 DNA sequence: TGTGCCACCAGCATCCGGGGGGTAAACATTCAGTACTTC. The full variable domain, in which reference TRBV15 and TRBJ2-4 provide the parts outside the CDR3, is DAMVIQNPRYQVTQFGKPVTLSCSQTLNHNVMYWYQQKSSQAPKLLFHYYDKDFNNEADTPDNFQSRRPNTSFCFLDIRSPGLGDTAMYLCATSIRGVNIQYFGAGTRLSVL.

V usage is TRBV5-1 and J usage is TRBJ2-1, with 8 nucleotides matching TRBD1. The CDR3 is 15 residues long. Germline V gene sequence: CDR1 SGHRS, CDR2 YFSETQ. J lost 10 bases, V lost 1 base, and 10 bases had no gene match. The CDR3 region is CASSLPGGDLKEQFF. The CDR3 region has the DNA TGCGCCAGCAGCTTGCCAGGGGGCGATCTAAAGGAGCAGTTCTTC.

This CDR3 is CASSLDPAANTIYF. The CDR3 DNA reads TGTGCCAGCAGCTTAGATCCGGCGGCCAACACCATATATTTT. The V call is TRBV11-2, the J call TRBJ1-3; D unclear. Germline V gene data show CDR1 as SGHAT and CDR2 as FQNNGV. V lost 0 bases and J 7 bases, leaving 10 bases between the germline ends. The CDR3 is made up of 14 amino acids.

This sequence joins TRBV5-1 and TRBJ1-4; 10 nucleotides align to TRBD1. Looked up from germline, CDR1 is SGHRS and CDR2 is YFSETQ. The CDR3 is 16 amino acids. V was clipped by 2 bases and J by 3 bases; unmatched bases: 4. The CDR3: CASSFDGTGANEKLFF. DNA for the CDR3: TGCGCCAGCAGCTTCGACGGGACAGGGGCTAATGAAAAACTGTTTTTT.

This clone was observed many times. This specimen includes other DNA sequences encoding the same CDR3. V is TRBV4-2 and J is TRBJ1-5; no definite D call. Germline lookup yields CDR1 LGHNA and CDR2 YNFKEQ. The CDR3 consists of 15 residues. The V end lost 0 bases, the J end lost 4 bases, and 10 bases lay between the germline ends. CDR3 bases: TGTGCCAGCAGCCAAGAGCGTGGAGGTAATCAGCCCCAGCATTTT. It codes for CASSQERGGNQPQHF.